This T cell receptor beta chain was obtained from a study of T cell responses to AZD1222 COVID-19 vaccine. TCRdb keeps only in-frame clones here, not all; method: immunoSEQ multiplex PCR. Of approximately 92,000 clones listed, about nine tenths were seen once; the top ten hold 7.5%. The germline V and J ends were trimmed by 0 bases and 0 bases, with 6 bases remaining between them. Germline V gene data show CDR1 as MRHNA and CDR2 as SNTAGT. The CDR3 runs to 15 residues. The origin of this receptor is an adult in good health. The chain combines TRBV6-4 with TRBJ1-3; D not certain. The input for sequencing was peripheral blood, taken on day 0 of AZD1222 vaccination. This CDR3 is CASSDSASSGNTIYF. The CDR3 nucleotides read TGTGCCAGCAGTGACTCGGCCAGCTCTGGAAACACCATATATTTT.